This T cell receptor beta chain was documented in a study of cytomegalovirus exposure and HLA in healthy donors. Study-level findings and limits: Other equally common chains were less clonally expanded than HLA-associated TCR beta chains, a later analysis showed. Later analysis identified a missense DCLRE1C variant that was linked to TCR beta V- and J-gene trimming. In an earlier analysis, in approximately 570 donors, most V segments appeared productive either ~90% or ~30% of the time.

The germline CDR1 and CDR2 sequences are SGHDN and FVKESK. The CDR3 has 17 residues. The ends lost 3 bases at V and 6 bases at J; junction bases unmatched: 9. In the PCR, 60 Vbeta and 13 Jbeta primers were used. TCRdb's copy holds only in-frame clones and misses some; the assay was immunoSEQ multiplex PCR. The sample consists of about 140,000 clones, about 76% of them appearing once. In regard to this clone: Its antigen is not known.

This chain joins TRBV14 and TRBJ2-3, with 13 bases identical to TRBD2. This TCR derives from a female donor in good health and CMV-seronegative. The sequenced material came from PBMCs. CDR3 sequence: CASSQRGLAGVRDTQYF. The CDR3 DNA follows: TGTGCCAGCAGCCAGAGAGGACTAGCGGGGGTGAGGGATACGCAGTATTTT. Full variable domain (missing parts from reference TRBV14 and TRBJ2-3): EAGVTQFPSHSVIEKGQTVTLRCDPISGHDNLYWYRRVMGKEIKFLLHFVKESKQDESGMPNNRFLAERTGGTYSTLKVQPAELEDSGVYFCASSQRGLAGVRDTQYFGPGTRLTVL.